A selection of T cell receptor beta chains follows, all from one sample in a study of blood T cell repertoires in COVID-19. Sequenced by immunoSEQ multiplex PCR; TCRdb stores in-frame clones only, minus some. The data show 150,000 to 200,000 clones, roughly four fifths seen once. Input material: peripheral blood. These receptors all come from a woman in her 70s with COVID-19, enrolled during active disease. Each CDR3 is given with its conserved first and last residue. The order of the fields is clone size, V gene, D gene, J gene, CDR3 DNA, CDR3 protein. D genes are given only for firm matches. A clone size is listed for some rows: how often the clone was seen (once, few, many), or a class if it is expanded.

.,TRBV19,TRBD2,TRBJ2-3,TGTGCCAGTAGTCCTAGCCCCCTAGCGGGTGATACGCAGTATTTT,CASSPSPLAGDTQYF
.,TRBV7-2,TRBD2,TRBJ2-1,TGTGCCAGCAGCCAACTGGGGGGGATCTCCTACAATGAGCAGTTCTTC,CASSQLGGISYNEQFF
.,TRBV7-8,TRBD1,TRBJ1-1,TGTGCCAGCAGCTTAAAAGGACAGGGGCGGCGGGCTTTCTTT,CASSLKGQGRRAFF
once,TRBV9,.,TRBJ2-7,TGTGCCAGCAGCGTATCTGGACAGACCTACGAGCAGTACTTC,CASSVSGQTYEQYF
.,TRBV4-3,TRBD2,TRBJ2-7,TGCGCCAGCAGCCAAGGCGGCGGGAGGGGAACCTACGAGCAGTACTTC,CASSQGGGRGTYEQYF
.,TRBV9,.,TRBJ1-1,TGTGCCAGCAGCCCTAAGAGACAGGTGAACACTGAAGCTTTCTTT,CASSPKRQVNTEAFF
.,TRBV6-6,.,TRBJ2-5,TGTGCCAGCAGTAACCGACAGAAGATACAAGAGACCCAGTACTTC,CASSNRQKIQETQYF
.,TRBV7-2,.,TRBJ2-1,TGTGCCAGCAGCTTCCAAGGGGGGGGATTCAATGAGCAGTTCTTC,CASSFQGGGFNEQFF
.,TRBV28,.,TRBJ1-1,TGTGCCAGCAGTTCCTTGACCGGACAGACGGTGGACACTGAAGCTTTCTTT,CASSSLTGQTVDTEAFF
.,TRBV9,.,TRBJ2-2,TGTGCCAGCAGCGTTAAGGGGTCGAACACCGGGGAGCTGTTTTTT,CASSVKGSNTGELFF
.,TRBV9,.,TRBJ2-1,TGTGCCAGCAGTTCTCGACAGAGACCCTACAATGAGCAGTTCTTC,CASSSRQRPYNEQFF
.,TRBV10-3,.,TRBJ1-2,TGTGCCATCAGTGGACAGACTAACTATGGCTACACCTTC,CAISGQTNYGYTF
.,TRBV3-1/TRBV3-2,TRBD2,TRBJ2-7,TGTGCCAGCAGCCAAGTAAGCGGGAGGGGTGAGCAGTACTTC,CASSQVSGRGEQYF
.,TRBV5-1,TRBD2,TRBJ2-3,TGCGCCAGCAGCCCCTCCCGACTAGCGTCCCGCCTGAGGGCACCAGATACGCAGTATTTT,CASSPSRLASRLRAPDTQYF
.,TRBV6-6,TRBD2,TRBJ2-7,TGTGCCAGCCTTGTAGCGGGAGCACCCTACGAGCAGTACTTC,CASLVAGAPYEQYF
.,TRBV30,TRBD1,TRBJ2-5,TGTGCCTGGAGGGGACAGGGGGTAGAGACCCAGTACTTC,CAWRGQGVETQYF
many,TRBV24-1,TRBD1,TRBJ1-2,TGTGCCACCGCCCTGACACGGACAGGGGGCGAGGACACCTTC,CATALTRTGGEDTF
once,TRBV6-5,.,TRBJ2-2,TGTGCCAGCGGCACAGGGTTCAACACCGGGGAGCTGTTTTTT,CASGTGFNTGELFF
.,TRBV6-2/TRBV6-3,TRBD1,TRBJ1-2,TGTGCCAGCAGTTTCGGACAGGCCTACTATGGCTACACCTTC,CASSFGQAYYGYTF
.,TRBV5-1,.,TRBJ1-2,TGCGCCAGCAGCGCCAGGATAGGAGGGGTCGAAAACACCTTC,CASSARIGGVENTF
.,TRBV7-2,TRBD2,TRBJ2-3,TGTGCCAGCAGCCAACTAGCGTTTCGAGATACGCAGTATTTT,CASSQLAFRDTQYF
.,TRBV18,TRBD1,TRBJ1-1,TGTGCCAGCTCCCCTAGGACAGGGGGCTTTGACACTGAAGCTTTCTTT,CASSPRTGGFDTEAFF
.,TRBV28,TRBD1,TRBJ1-5,TGTGCCAGCAGATTGACAGGGGGCGGCAATCAGCCCCAGCATTTT,CASRLTGGGNQPQHF
.,TRBV4-2,TRBD2,TRBJ2-7,TGTGCCAGCAGCCAAGAGGGTAATAGAGCGGGAGCAAGCGAGCAGTACTTC,CASSQEGNRAGASEQYF